Shown below are 12 T cell receptor beta chains from a single sample sequenced in a study of blood T cells in healthy people across ages. Next came a second PCR, run for about 7 to 12 cycles, which used a sample-barcoded 5' primer along with a J-beta primer mix. MiXCR, applied by TCRdb to the 5' RACE reads, yields one record per CDR3 protein. The repertoire includes hundreds of thousands of distinct CDR3 sequences, 53% of them detected once, and about two fifths sits in the top ten. The sequencing sample was made of blood. The receptor set was obtained from a man older than 75 in good health.

This clonotype was recorded only once. The rearrangement joins TRBV29-1 to TRBJ1-1; weak D call: TRBD1 (6 bases). With 4 bases removed from V and 9 bases from J, the gap between germline ends came to 15 bases. The germline V gene encodes CDR1 SQVTM and CDR2 ANQGSEA. The CDR3 has 12 amino acids. Here the CDR3 reads CSVVRGGRKAFF. Here the CDR3 DNA reads TGCAGCGTTGTGAGAGGGGGACGGAAAGCTTTCTTT.

For the CDR3, the DNA is TGCGCCAGCAGCCAGTCCGGACAGTTCGAGGAGACCCAGTACTTC. It is translated as CASSQSGQFEETQYF. The rearrangement uses TRBV4-1 and TRBJ2-5, with D possibly TRBD1 on 6 matching bases. The CDR3 sequence is 15 residues long. V dropped 3 bases and J dropped 5 bases, with 16 bases sitting between them. The germline V gene has CDR1 MGHRA and CDR2 YSYEKL.

The chain employs TRBV29-1 and TRBJ2-1; D remains ambiguous. There are 13 residues in the CDR3. The V gene's germline CDR1 is SQVTM and CDR2 ANQGSEA. The V and J ends lost 3 bases and 1 base respectively, with 7 bases between them. DNA of the CDR3: TGCAGCGTTGATGGTGTTTCCTACAATGAGCAGTTCTTC. Translated: CSVDGVSYNEQFF.

The chain employs TRBV14 and TRBJ1-1, with D possibly TRBD1 on 6 matching bases. V shed 4 bases and J shed 5 bases, with 17 bases lying between them. The CDR3 length is 15 residues. Germline V lookup: CDR1 SGHDN, CDR2 FVKESK. The CDR3 region has the DNA TGTGCCAGCAGCCTTCCGAACGGGAGGGGGACTGAAGCTTTCTTT. Amino acids: CASSLPNGRGTEAFF.

The CDR3, as DNA: TGCAGCGGTTCGGGGACGAGTGCGCAGTACTTC. It translates to CSGSGTSAQYF. The chain employs TRBV29-1 and TRBJ2-1; D could derive from TRBD1 or TRBD2 (5 bases each). The J call may not be correct, given that the DNA end is closer to TRBJ2-7. The germline V gene has CDR1 SQVTM and CDR2 ANQGSEA. The CDR3 contains 11 residues.

V gene TRBV10-3 combines with J gene TRBJ2-6; the D gene could be TRBD1 or TRBD2 (5 bases each). The CDR3 contains 16 residues. CDR1 and CDR2 (germline): ENHRY, SYGVKD. The ends were cut back, 0 bases at V and 0 bases at J, with 6 bases in the middle. The CDR3 reads CAISESGVSGANVLTF. Written as DNA, the CDR3 is TGTGCCATCAGTGAGTCGGGGGTCTCTGGGGCCAACGTCCTGACTTTC.

This clonotype was seen a handful of times. This chain connects TRBV5-1 to TRBJ2-7, with D hard to call. Germline V gene sequence: CDR1 SGHRS, CDR2 YFSETQ. V lost 1 base to trimming and J lost 5 bases, with 7 bases between them. The CDR3 contains 12 residues. The CDR3 sequence is CASSLRPHEQYF. The CDR3 coding sequence is TGCGCCAGCAGCTTGCGGCCCCACGAGCAGTACTTC.

This chain connects TRBV3-1 to TRBJ2-3; 9 bases align to TRBD2. This CDR3 spans 18 amino acids. Germline V CDR1 and CDR2: LGHDT, YNNKEL (reference sequence). With 4 bases clipped from V and 1 base from J, the junction kept 12 bases outside the gene matches. The CDR3 here is CASSLTSGAGFGTDTQYF. As DNA, the CDR3 is TGTGCCAGCAGCCTGACTAGCGGTGCTGGTTTTGGCACAGATACGCAGTATTTT.

This chain uses TRBV20-1 with TRBJ2-5; D may be TRBD1 (6 bases). There are 12 residues in the CDR3. Germline lookup yields CDR1 DFQATT and CDR2 SNEGSKA (reference sequence). V lost 4 bases and J 5 bases, leaving 11 bases between the germline ends. CDR3 nucleotide sequence: TGCAGTGCTACCCAGGGGTTGGAGACCCAGTACTTC. Translated, it gives CSATQGLETQYF.

The rearrangement links TRBV20-1 to TRBJ1-2; D is uncertain. Germline lookup yields CDR1 DFQATT and CDR2 SNEGSKA (reference sequence). This CDR3 contains 14 residues. V was shortened by 3 bases and J by 4 bases, with 15 bases between the two germline ends. This CDR3 is CSASLQKGGYGYTF. DNA of the CDR3: TGCAGTGCTAGTCTTCAAAAGGGTGGCTATGGCTACACCTTC.

The genes are TRBV20-1 and TRBJ2-7, with D unclear. Trimming removed 6 bases from V and 2 bases from J, with 20 bases in between. Germline assignment: CDR1 DFQATT and CDR2 SNEGSKA (reference sequence). The CDR3 length is 15 residues. CDR3 in DNA: TGCAGTGCGGCTCAAAGTGACCCTCGAACCTACGAGCAGTACTTC. Its translation is CSAAQSDPRTYEQYF.

V is TRBV2 and J is TRBJ1-2; D perhaps matches TRBD1 (6 bases). V was clipped by 6 bases and J by 7 bases, with 18 bases between them. The CDR3 loop spans 14 amino acids. Germline-derived CDR1 and CDR2 are SNHLY and FYNNEI. CDR3 DNA sequence: TGTGCCAGCAGGAGTAATTCAGGGGTTGGTGGCTACACCTTC. Amino acid sequence: CASRSNSGVGGYTF.